These 25 T cell receptor beta chains were all obtained from the same sample, sequenced in a study of neurological immune-mediated disorders. Time point specified: longitudinal time-point 2. From the 5' RACE reads, TCRdb called clonotypes with MiXCR, one entry per CDR3 protein. Of more than 55,000 distinct CDR3 sequences in the sample, less than 10% are singletons; the top ten hold roughly an eighth. The sequencing input was PBMCs. The receptor set was obtained from a young man in good health.

This clonotype has at least ten counts. The V gene is TRBV29-1, the J gene TRBJ2-7; D assignment may be TRBD1 or TRBD2 (5 bases each). The CDR3 is 12 amino acids. Trimming removed 4 bases at V and 2 bases at J, with 9 bases between. CDR1 SQVTM and CDR2 ANQGSEA come from the germline V gene. The CDR3 region has the DNA TGCAGCGTTGGGGTGGGGGCCTACGAGCAGTACTTC. This encodes CSVGVGAYEQYF.

This clonotype was seen ten or more times. V is TRBV12-3 or TRBV12-4 and J is TRBJ2-7, with D tentatively TRBD1 (5 bases). The V end lost 6 bases, the J end lost 6 bases, and 9 bases lay between the germline ends. This CDR3 is built from 11 residues. This CDR3 reads CASRSQVEQYF. CDR3 sequence (DNA): TGTGCCAGCAGGTCACAGGTCGAGCAGTACTTC.

The table lists this clonotype with many counts. This chain connects TRBV28 to TRBJ2-7, with 7 bases lining up with TRBD2. Germline V CDR1 and CDR2: MDHEN, SYDVKM. The CDR3 consists of 15 residues. Trimming cost V 4 bases and J 1 base; bases outside gene matches: 7. CDR3 bases: TGTGCCAGCAGTTCATTCGGGGGGAATTCCTACGAGCAGTACTTC. Protein sequence: CASSSFGGNSYEQYF.

This clonotype was detected many times. This chain links TRBV9 with TRBJ2-3; TRBD1 matches 9 bases. The J segment lost 6 bases and the V segment lost 0 bases, leaving 5 bases of the junction unmatched. CDR1 and CDR2 from the germline V gene are SGDLS and YYNGEE. This CDR3 has 15 residues. CDR3 DNA sequence: TGTGCCAGCAGCGTAGATGGGACAGGGCCCGATACGCAGTATTTT. The encoded protein is CASSVDGTGPDTQYF.

Ten or more counts support this clonotype. J is TRBJ2-5 and V is TRBV29-1, with 8 bases lining up with TRBD2. The V gene end was trimmed by 3 bases and the J gene end by 5 bases; junction bases not matched to a gene: 8. In germline, CDR1 is SQVTM, CDR2 ANQGSEA. The CDR3 consists of 14 residues. Here the CDR3 reads CSVDEIQRGETQYF. For the CDR3, the DNA is TGCAGCGTTGACGAAATACAGCGGGGGGAGACCCAGTACTTC.

This clonotype occurred many times. This chain uses TRBV28 with TRBJ2-7, with D maybe TRBD2 (6 bases). Trimming removed 2 bases from V and 7 bases from J, with 9 bases in between. Germline V gene data show CDR1 as MDHEN and CDR2 as SYDVKM. CDR3 length equals 12 residues. The CDR3 DNA is TGTGCCAGCAGTTTAATGGGGGGAGAGCAGTACTTC. Translation: CASSLMGGEQYF.

This clonotype was counted ten times or more. The chain couples TRBV7-8 to TRBJ2-1, with 9 nucleotides matching TRBD2. This CDR3 is 11 amino acids long. Trimming took 6 bases from V and 12 from J; bases not matched to a gene: 3. Germline CDR1 and CDR2: SGHVS and FQNEAQ. The CDR3 region is CASSLAGRQFF. The CDR3 DNA follows: TGTGCCAGCAGTCTAGCGGGAAGGCAGTTCTTC.

This clonotype was counted at least ten times. This chain uses TRBV7-8 with TRBJ1-3; D is unresolved. Germline-derived CDR1 and CDR2 are SGHVS and FQNEAQ. The V end lost 2 bases, the J end lost 3 bases, and 17 bases lay between the germline ends. The CDR3 extends over 17 amino acids. CDR3: CASSLPRTGIGGNTIYF. CDR3 in DNA: TGTGCCAGCAGCTTACCCCGGACTGGGATCGGTGGAAACACCATATATTTT. The entire variable domain, with the rest obtained from reference TRBV7-8 and TRBJ1-3, is as follows: GAGVSQSPRYKVAKRGQDVALRCDPISGHVSLFWYQQALGQGPEFLTYFQNEAQLDKSGLPSDRFFAERPEGSVSTLKIQRTQQEDSAVYLCASSLPRTGIGGNTIYFGEGSWLTVV.

At least ten counts were recorded for this clonotype. The rearrangement links TRBV7-8 to TRBJ1-2, with 10 bases fitting TRBD1. With 0 bases clipped from V and 8 bases from J, the junction kept 6 bases outside the gene matches. Looked up from germline, CDR1 is SGHVS and CDR2 is FQNEAQ. The length of the CDR3 is 15 residues. DNA of the CDR3: TGTGCCAGCAGCTTAGCTGGGGACAGGGGCATCGGCTACACCTTC. Its translation is CASSLAGDRGIGYTF.

This clonotype was observed many times. The chain is built from TRBV5-1 and TRBJ2-1; TRBD1 matches at 7 bases. The germline V gene encodes CDR1 SGHRS and CDR2 YFSETQ. The CDR3 is made up of 14 amino acids. Losses at the gene ends were 4 bases for V and 6 bases for J; bases not matched to a gene: 7. The CDR3 sequence is CASSPGTVFNEQFF. CDR3 bases: TGCGCCAGCAGCCCCGGGACAGTATTCAATGAGCAGTTCTTC.

This clonotype was detected many times. The J gene is TRBJ2-2, the V gene TRBV25-1; 7 nucleotides line up with TRBD1. Germline values: CDR1 MGHDK, CDR2 SYGVNS. Germline trimming cut 5 bases from V and 0 bases from J; bases unmatched to any gene: 6. The CDR3 runs 16 residues. The CDR3 loop is CASSRTRGPNTGELFF. The CDR3 DNA reads TGTGCCAGCAGTCGAACAAGGGGGCCGAACACCGGGGAGCTGTTTTTT.

The sample holds one count of this clonotype. The chain employs TRBV30 and TRBJ2-1; D is possibly TRBD2 (5 bases). CDR1 and CDR2 (germline): GTSNPN, SVGIG (reference sequence). Deletions cut 1 base from V and 5 bases from J, with 9 bases between. The CDR3 has 13 amino acids. The CDR3 bases are TGTGCCTGGAGTGATGTGAGGGACAATGAGCAGTTCTTC. Residues: CAWSDVRDNEQFF.

Ten or more counts support this clonotype. The CDR3 reads CASIPGLRTFYEQYF. In nucleotides, the CDR3 is TGTGCCAGCATCCCGGGACTACGAACATTCTACGAGCAGTACTTC. The chain carries TRBV25-1 and TRBJ2-7; 7 bases line up with TRBD2. CDR1 MGHDK and CDR2 SYGVNS come from the germline V gene. V dropped 7 bases and J dropped 3; count of bases not matched to a gene: 12. This CDR3 contains 15 residues.

This clonotype was counted many times. The CDR3 coding sequence is TGCAGCGTTGGAACAGGAGTGGGGACCTACGAGCAGTACTTC. It encodes CSVGTGVGTYEQYF. The rearrangement uses TRBV29-1 and TRBJ2-7; D might be TRBD1 (5 bases). The V end lost 4 bases, the J end lost 2 bases, and 15 bases lay between the germline ends. Per germline, CDR1 SQVTM and CDR2 ANQGSEA. This CDR3 region has 14 residues.

On this clonotype itself: Relative to the germline gene, one junction end is altered; a read error may explain this. V usage is TRBV27 and J usage is TRBJ2-7; no definite D call. The CDR3 spans 14 residues. Germline V gives CDR1 MNHEY, CDR2 SMNVEV (reference sequence). DNA of the CDR3: TGTTCCAGCAAGAGTACGGGTTCTTTCTACGAGCAGTACTTC. Its translation is CSSKSTGSFYEQYF.

This clonotype was detected ten times or more. The J gene is TRBJ2-7, the V gene TRBV7-2, with 12 nucleotides matching TRBD1. V dropped 1 base and J dropped 6; count of bases not matched to a gene: 4. CDR1 and CDR2 (germline): SGHTA, FQGNSA. CDR3 length: 15 residues. CDR3 DNA sequence: TGTGCCAGCAGCTTAGAAGGGACAGGGGGCTTCGAGCAGTACTTC. Amino acid sequence: CASSLEGTGGFEQYF.

This clonotype has ten or more counts. The gene calls are TRBV5-5 and TRBJ2-1, with 8 bases identical to TRBD1. The CDR3 has 15 amino acids. Germline CDR1 SGHKS, CDR2 YYEKEE (reference sequence). J lost 9 bases, V lost 4 bases, and 12 bases had no gene match. CDR3 in amino acids: CASSVEWTGIGEQFF. The CDR3 nucleotides are TGTGCCAGCAGCGTGGAGTGGACAGGGATCGGTGAGCAGTTCTTC.

The sample holds many counts of this clonotype. The chain couples TRBV9 to TRBJ2-2; weak D call: TRBD1 (5 bases). Germline values: CDR1 SGDLS, CDR2 YYNGEE. The CDR3 is made up of 14 amino acids. V dropped 1 base and J dropped 5 bases, with 9 bases sitting between them. The CDR3 DNA is TGTGCCAGCAGCGTACTAGGGGATACCGGGGAGCTGTTTTTT. It encodes CASSVLGDTGELFF.

This clonotype has at least ten counts. The genes are TRBV9 and TRBJ2-2; 8 bases fit TRBD1. Looked up from germline, CDR1 is SGDLS and CDR2 is YYNGEE. V shed 4 bases, J shed 6 bases, and the junction held 5 bases outside the gene matches. This CDR3 is 14 amino acids long. CDR3 protein: CASSRRQGSGELFF. In DNA, the CDR3 is TGTGCCAGCAGCCGCCGACAGGGGTCCGGGGAGCTGTTTTTT.

Comments on this clonotype: This could be a read error, since a much larger clone is one nucleotide away. This chain joins TRBV29-1 and TRBJ1-2; perhaps TRBD1 as D (5 bases). Germline lookup yields CDR1 SQVTM and CDR2 ANQGSEA. This CDR3 has 15 amino acids. Trimming took off 6 bases at V and 4 bases at J, with 21 bases between the two ends. The CDR3 loop reads CSVVPLRGGGYGYTF. The CDR3 DNA follows: TGCAGCGTCGTGCCCCTTCGGGGGGGTGGCTATGGCTACACCTTC.

This clonotype was found many times. The chain has TRBV10-3 and TRBJ2-3; tentatively, D is TRBD1 (8 bases). Germline loops: CDR1 ENHRY, CDR2 SYGVKD. Trimming removed 0 bases at V and 1 base at J, with 17 bases between. There are 18 residues in the CDR3. The CDR3 here is CAISESRGTGPGTDTQYF. DNA for the CDR3: TGTGCCATCAGTGAGTCGCGGGGGACAGGACCTGGCACAGATACGCAGTATTTT.

This clonotype was seen many times. V gene TRBV18 combines with J gene TRBJ2-3; D is possibly TRBD1 (6 bases). CDR1 and CDR2 from the germline V gene are KGHSH and LQKENI. This CDR3 contains 15 residues. The germline V and J ends were trimmed by 4 bases and 2 bases, with 13 bases remaining between them. The CDR3 coding sequence is TGTGCCAGCTCACTGGGACACTTTTCCACAGATACGCAGTATTTT. This translates into CASSLGHFSTDTQYF.

Ten or more counts support this clonotype. The chain uses TRBV5-1 and TRBJ2-5, with D possibly TRBD1 on 5 matching bases. Trimming removed 0 bases from V and 1 base from J, with 7 bases in between. CDR3 length equals 14 residues. Germline V gene data show CDR1 as SGHRS and CDR2 as YFSETQ. The CDR3 here is CASSLVQGQETQYF. As DNA, the CDR3 is TGCGCCAGCAGCTTGGTCCAGGGCCAAGAGACCCAGTACTTC. The full variable domain, in which reference TRBV5-1 and TRBJ2-5 provide the parts outside the CDR3, is KAGVTQTPRYLIKTRGQQVTLSCSPISGHRSVSWYQQTPGQGLQFLFEYFSETQRNKGNFPGRFSGRQFSNSRSEMNVSTLELGDSALYLCASSLVQGQETQYFGPGTRLLVL.

This clonotype was seen repeatedly, ten times or more. This chain links TRBV7-6 with TRBJ1-3, with 9 bases lining up with TRBD1. CDR1 and CDR2 from the germline V gene are SGHVS and FNYEAQ. The CDR3 totals 14 residues. The V segment lost 4 bases and the J segment 4 bases; nucleotides outside the gene matches: 2. The CDR3 reads CASSYDRGGNTIYF. CDR3 nucleotides: TGTGCCAGCAGCTACGACAGGGGGGGAAACACCATATATTTT.

The chain is built from TRBV5-1 and TRBJ2-5; 9 bases are shared with TRBD2. The CDR3 sequence is 14 residues long. CDR1 and CDR2 from the germline V gene are SGHRS and YFSETQ. Trimming cost V 2 bases and J 1 base; bases outside gene matches: 0. CDR3 sequence reads: CASSFSGSQETQYF. In DNA form, the CDR3 reads TGCGCCAGCAGCTTTAGCGGGAGCCAAGAGACCCAGTACTTC.